A selection of T cell receptor beta chains follows, all from one sample in a study of CD8 T cells in Susac syndrome. TCRdb ran MiXCR on the immunoSEQ multiplex PCR reads and lists one entry per CDR3 protein. The data show roughly 140,000 distinct CDR3 sequences, about 94% seen once. Source material: CD8+ T cells from PBMCs. The receptor source for this set is a human donor in good health. The CDR3 runs from the conserved cysteine through the conserved F or W. The D gene is left open where the match is weak. For some rows the clone size is stated as once, few or many, or as a class when expanded; others skip it.

>TRBD1|TRBJ1-1|-|14|TRBV27
CASSLTGGSTEAFF
TGTGCCAGCAGTTTGACAGGGGGCTCCACTGAAGCTTTCTTT
>TRBD1|TRBJ2-7|-|11|TRBV2
CAGQDRAEQYF
TGTGCCGGGCAGGACAGGGCCGAGCAGTACTTC
>-|TRBJ2-1|-|11|TRBV12-3/TRBV12-4
CASRGGIEQFF
TGTGCCAGCAGAGGGGGTATTGAGCAGTTCTTC
>-|TRBJ2-1|once|17|TRBV9
CASSVAGGVSSYNEQFF
TGTGCCAGCAGCGTAGCTGGCGGGGTGAGCTCCTACAATGAGCAGTTCTTC
>-|TRBJ2-5|-|12|TRBV6-1
CASITGEETQYF
TGTGCCAGCATTACGGGGGAAGAGACCCAGTACTTC
>-|TRBJ2-5|-|14|TRBV7-9
CASSPTSGEETQYF
TGTGCCAGCAGCCCTACCAGTGGGGAAGAGACCCAGTACTTC
>-|TRBJ2-1|-|13|TRBV28
CASSPRRHNEQFF
TGTGCCAGCAGTCCCCGACGACACAATGAGCAGTTCTTC
>-|TRBJ2-2|-|16|TRBV7-9
CASSSDEVSRSGELFF
TGTGCCAGCAGCTCAGACGAGGTTTCGCGCTCCGGGGAGCTGTTTTTT
>-|TRBJ2-7|-|15|TRBV4-1
CASSQTVAAFYEQYF
TGCGCCAGCAGCCAGACGGTAGCGGCATTCTACGAGCAGTACTTC
>-|TRBJ2-6|-|18|TRBV29-1
CSVEVKQDIQTGANVLTF
TGCAGCGTTGAAGTGAAACAGGATATACAGACTGGGGCCAACGTCCTGACTTTC
>-|TRBJ2-7|-|14|TRBV9
CASSSSGKLNEQYF
TGTGCCAGCAGCTCATCCGGGAAGCTCAACGAGCAGTACTTC